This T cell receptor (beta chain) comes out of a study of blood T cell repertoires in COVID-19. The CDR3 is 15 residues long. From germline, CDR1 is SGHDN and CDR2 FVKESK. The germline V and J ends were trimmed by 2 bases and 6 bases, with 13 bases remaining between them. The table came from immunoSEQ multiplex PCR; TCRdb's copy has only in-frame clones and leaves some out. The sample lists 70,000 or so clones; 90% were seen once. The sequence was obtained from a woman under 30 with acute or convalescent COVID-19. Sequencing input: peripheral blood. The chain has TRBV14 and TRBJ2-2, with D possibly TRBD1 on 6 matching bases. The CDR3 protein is CASSQRNRAAGELFF. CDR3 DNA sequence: TGTGCCAGCAGCCAAAGGAACAGGGCCGCCGGGGAGCTGTTTTTT.